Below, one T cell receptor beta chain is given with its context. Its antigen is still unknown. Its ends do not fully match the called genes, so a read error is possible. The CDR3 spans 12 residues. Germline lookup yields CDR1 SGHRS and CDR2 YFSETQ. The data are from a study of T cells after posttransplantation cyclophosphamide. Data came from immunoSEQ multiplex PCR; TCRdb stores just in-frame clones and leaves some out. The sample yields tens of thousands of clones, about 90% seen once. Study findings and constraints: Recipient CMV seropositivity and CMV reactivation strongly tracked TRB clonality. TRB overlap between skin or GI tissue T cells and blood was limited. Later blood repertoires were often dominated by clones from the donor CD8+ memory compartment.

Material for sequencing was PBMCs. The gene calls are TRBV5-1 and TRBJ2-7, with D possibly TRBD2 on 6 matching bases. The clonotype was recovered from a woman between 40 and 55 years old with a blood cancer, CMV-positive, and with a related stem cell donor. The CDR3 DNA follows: TGCGCCAGCAGCCGGGACTCCCACGAGCAGTACTTC. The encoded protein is CASSRDSHEQYF.